This entry lists 22 T cell receptor beta chains sequenced from one sample in a study of blood T cell repertoires in COVID-19. Method: immunoSEQ multiplex PCR; TCRdb's copy keeps in-frame clones and lacks some. The table shows 70,000 or so clones, with under 85% occurring only once. The source material was peripheral blood. These receptors were obtained from a man in his 60s with COVID-19, enrolled during active disease.

The chain links TRBV2 to TRBJ1-1; D perhaps matches TRBD1 (5 bases). This CDR3 contains 15 residues. V was clipped by 4 bases and J by 0 bases, with 12 bases between them. Germline V lookup: CDR1 SNHLY, CDR2 FYNNEI. CDR3 sequence reads: CASSAARQMNTEAFF. CDR3 DNA sequence: TGTGCCAGCAGTGCGGCCAGACAGATGAACACTGAAGCTTTCTTT. Full variable domain (rest looked up from reference TRBV2 and TRBJ1-1): EPEVTQTPSHQVTQMGQEVILRCVPISNHLYFYWYRQILGQKVEFLVSFYNNEISEKSEIFDDQFSVERPDGSNFTLKIRSTKLEDSAMYFCASSAARQMNTEAFFGQGTRLTVV.

Only one count was recorded for this clone. The chain is built from TRBV5-6 and TRBJ2-3; the match to TRBD1 covers 12 bases. Germline-derived CDR1 and CDR2 are SGHDT and YYEEEE. CDR3 length: 15 residues. Germline trimming cut 5 bases from V and 7 bases from J; bases unmatched to any gene: 8. DNA for the CDR3: TGTGCCAGCAGGCCCCCGGGACAGGGGGCGAATACGCAGTATTTT. Its translation is CASRPPGQGANTQYF.

This chain uses TRBV11-2 with TRBJ2-1; TRBD1 aligns across 7 bases. Trimming cost V 5 bases and J 7 bases; bases outside gene matches: 8. Germline V lookup: CDR1 SGHAT, CDR2 FQNNGV. This CDR3 is built from 14 residues. CDR3 DNA sequence: TGTGCCAGCAGCCCAGGGGACAGCCCAAATGAGCAGTTCTTC. This translates into CASSPGDSPNEQFF.

The gene calls are TRBV4-1 and TRBJ2-5; 8 positions match TRBD1. Trimming at V came to 3 bases and at J to 2 bases, leaving 5 bases not matched to a gene. CDR3 length equals 15 residues. CDR1 MGHRA and CDR2 YSYEKL come from the germline V gene. In DNA, the CDR3 is TGCGCCAGCAGCCATCTGGGACAGGTTCAAGAGACCCAGTACTTC. Translating it yields CASSHLGQVQETQYF.

This chain joins TRBV19 and TRBJ1-1, with 7 bases matching TRBD1. Germline V lookup: CDR1 LNHDA, CDR2 SQIVND (reference sequence). This CDR3 comprises 14 residues. After removal of 4 bases from V and 4 bases from J, the junction contained 6 bases not matched to a gene. The CDR3 sequence is CASSTTGSGTEAFF. The CDR3, as DNA: TGTGCCAGTAGTACGACAGGGTCTGGCACTGAAGCTTTCTTT. The full variable domain, completed using reference TRBV19 and TRBJ1-1, is DGGITQSPKYLFRKEGQNVTLSCEQNLNHDAMYWYRQDPGQGLRLIYYSQIVNDFQKGDIAEGYSVSREKKESFPLTVTSAQKNPTAFYLCASSTTGSGTEAFFGQGTRLTVV.

This rearrangement joins TRBV6-5 to TRBJ1-6; 7 bases agree with TRBD1. The CDR3 has 13 residues. The V gene's germline CDR1 is MNHEY and CDR2 SVGAGI. With V trimmed by 10 bases and J by 7 bases, 7 bases remained unmatched. The CDR3 coding sequence is TGTGCCATCTCGACAGGGTTGAATTCACCCCTCCACTTT. Translated: CAISTGLNSPLHF.

This chain links TRBV9 with TRBJ2-3; TRBD2 matches at 8 bases. Germline CDR1 and CDR2: SGDLS and YYNGEE. The CDR3 has 17 amino acids. V dropped 3 bases and J dropped 2; count of bases not matched to a gene: 11. DNA for the CDR3: TGTGCCAGCAGCGGGGAAACTAGCGGAGGGATCACAGATACGCAGTATTTT. It specifies CASSGETSGGITDTQYF.

The chain is built from TRBV28 and TRBJ2-7, with TRBD1 identical over 9 bases. Unmatched junction bases numbered 7, after V lost 8 bases and J lost 5 bases. Germline CDR1 is MDHEN and CDR2 is SYDVKM. The CDR3 contains 13 residues. CDR3 bases: TGTGCCAGCCCGGGACAGGGAGGGAACGAGCAGTACTTC. Translated: CASPGQGGNEQYF.

This clone was seen just once. J is TRBJ2-5 and V is TRBV5-1, with 8 nucleotides matching TRBD2. Germline V CDR1 and CDR2: SGHRS, YFSETQ. J lost 2 bases, V lost 3 bases, and 3 bases had no gene match. This CDR3 is built from 14 residues. CDR3: CASSSGTSQETQYF. CDR3 bases: TGCGCCAGCAGCTCCGGGACTAGTCAAGAGACCCAGTACTTC.

The chain is built from TRBV2 and TRBJ2-7, with D perhaps matching TRBD1 (8 bases). The CDR3 has 14 amino acids. Trimming stripped 4 bases from V and 4 bases from J, with 14 bases between. The germline CDR1 and CDR2 sequences are SNHLY and FYNNEI. For the CDR3, the DNA is TGTGCCAGCAGTGTAACAGGGGGAGGGTACGAGCAGTACTTC. It codes for CASSVTGGGYEQYF. The whole variable domain, filled in from reference TRBV2 and TRBJ2-7, reads EPEVTQTPSHQVTQMGQEVILRCVPISNHLYFYWYRQILGQKVEFLVSFYNNEISEKSEIFDDQFSVERPDGSNFTLKIRSTKLEDSAMYFCASSVTGGGYEQYFGPGTRLTVT.

The chain carries TRBV4-1 and TRBJ1-2; D not certain. The V and J ends lost 1 base and 4 bases respectively, with 16 bases between them. The CDR3 consists of 16 residues. Germline CDR1 is MGHRA and CDR2 is YSYEKL. The CDR3: CASSQGLSRRTYGYTF. CDR3 DNA sequence: TGCGCCAGCAGCCAAGGCCTGTCTAGACGAACCTATGGCTACACCTTC.

The CDR3 DNA is TGTGCCAGCAGCCTGGACAGCTACGAGCAGTACTTC. Its translation: CASSLDSYEQYF. This chain links TRBV6-5 with TRBJ2-7; D may be TRBD1 (6 bases). V was trimmed by 6 bases and J by 3 bases, leaving 9 bases between them. From germline, CDR1 is MNHEY and CDR2 SVGAGI. This CDR3 is 12 amino acids long.

V is TRBV6-5 and J is TRBJ1-2; weak D call: TRBD1 (5 bases). Trimming took 3 bases from V and 8 from J, leaving 16 bases between them. The CDR3 loop spans 14 amino acids. The germline V gene has CDR1 MNHEY and CDR2 SVGAGI. In DNA form, the CDR3 reads TGTGCCAGCAGTTATGGGGCCGGACCTGGAGGCTACACCTTC. Translated, it gives CASSYGAGPGGYTF.

This clone was counted only a few times. Different DNA sequences within this sample yield the same CDR3. This sequence joins TRBV6-1 and TRBJ1-2; D unresolved. The CDR3 length is 11 residues. V lost 2 bases and J lost 8, with 6 bases in between. Germline CDR1 MNHNS, CDR2 SASEGT. The CDR3 spells CASSESLGYTF. The CDR3 DNA reads TGTGCCAGCAGTGAATCGTTGGGCTACACCTTC.

This clone was detected only a few times. The rearrangement joins TRBV18 to TRBJ1-6; 7 nucleotides line up with TRBD1. V shed 3 bases and J 5 bases; nucleotides not matched to a gene: 1. The CDR3 is 14 residues long. Germline assignment: CDR1 KGHSH and CDR2 LQKENI. The CDR3 spells CASSPDRDNSPLHF. CDR3 coding DNA: TGTGCCAGCTCACCTGACAGGGATAATTCACCCCTCCACTTT.

The chain links TRBV28 to TRBJ2-2, with TRBD2 matching 7 bases. This CDR3 has 13 amino acids. The trim removed 6 bases at V and 5 bases at J, leaving 3 bases unmatched. Germline CDR1 reads MDHEN; CDR2 reads SYDVKM. CDR3 region: CASRTGGTGELFF. As DNA, the CDR3 is TGTGCCAGCAGGACGGGGGGTACCGGGGAGCTGTTTTTT.

This sequence joins TRBV9 and TRBJ2-3; 7 bases line up with TRBD2. Germline V gene lookup returns CDR1 SGDLS and CDR2 YYNGEE. This CDR3 is 16 amino acids long. V shed 3 bases, J shed 3 bases, and the junction held 10 bases outside the gene matches. The CDR3 DNA reads as TGTGCCAGCAGCGCAATGACTAGCTGGATAACAGATACGCAGTATTTT. This sequence encodes CASSAMTSWITDTQYF.

The rearrangement joins TRBV18 to TRBJ1-1; TRBD1 agrees at 7 bases. The CDR3 is made up of 13 amino acids. The junction had 4 bases not matched to a gene; V was cut back by 8 bases and J by 1 base. Germline V lookup: CDR1 KGHSH, CDR2 LQKENI. The CDR3 is CASQGQANTEAFF. CDR3 bases: TGTGCCAGCCAAGGACAGGCGAACACTGAAGCTTTCTTT.

In this sample, this clone turned up a few times. The CDR3 sequence is CASSSNRSLFTEAFF. Written as DNA, the CDR3 is TGTGCCAGCAGCTCCAACAGGTCCCTCTTCACTGAAGCTTTCTTT. This chain uses TRBV5-5 with TRBJ1-1; TRBD1 might be the D (5 bases). This CDR3 is built from 15 residues. Germline V gene data show CDR1 as SGHKS and CDR2 as YYEKEE (reference sequence). Trimming took off 3 bases at V and 4 bases at J, with 16 bases between the two ends.

This chain's CDR3 is CASTDRPNYGYTF. For the CDR3, the DNA is TGTGCCAGCACCGACAGACCTAACTATGGCTACACCTTC. V usage is TRBV28 and J usage is TRBJ1-2, with D possibly matching TRBD1 (5 bases). V was pared by 7 bases and J by 0 bases, with 9 bases between. Germline CDR1 MDHEN, CDR2 SYDVKM. The CDR3 has 13 residues.

The rearrangement links TRBV19 to TRBJ1-2; TRBD1 matches at 9 bases. The CDR3 sequence is 15 residues long. Trimming cost V 4 bases and J 3 bases; bases outside gene matches: 6. Germline V gives CDR1 LNHDA, CDR2 SQIVND (reference sequence). The CDR3 DNA sequence: TGTGCCAGTAGTACTCGTTGGGACAGGGACTATGGCTACACCTTC. Translated: CASSTRWDRDYGYTF.

The V gene is TRBV5-6, the J gene TRBJ1-2, with TRBD1 as a possible D gene (5 bases). The CDR3 is 13 residues long. V lost 4 bases and J 0 bases, leaving 7 bases between the germline ends. CDR1 is SGHDT and CDR2 is YYEEEE in the germline V gene. CDR3 sequence reads: CASSTGANYGYTF. CDR3 DNA sequence: TGTGCCAGCAGCACGGGGGCTAACTATGGCTACACCTTC.